This entry describes one T cell receptor beta chain. The antigen is undetermined. PCR was performed using 60 Vbeta and 13 Jbeta primers. Generated by immunoSEQ multiplex PCR, the TCRdb table keeps only in-frame clones and is missing some. Here the sample spans fewer than 200,000 clones, around 67% being singletons. The CDR3 is made up of 14 amino acids. V was cut by 1 base and J by 2 bases, with 8 bases left in between. Germline loops: CDR1 LGHNA, CDR2 YNFKEQ. Donors counted as nominally healthy when sampled, yet unrecorded immune exposures were likely. The record originates from a study of cytomegalovirus exposure and HLA in healthy donors. Study results and caveats: A later analysis showed that HLA-associated TCR beta chains had undergone more clonal expansion than equally common others. Later on, a genetic analysis was performed. It linked a missense variant in DCLRE1C with V- and J-gene trimming of TCR beta. Earlier results showed most TCR beta V segments being productive about 87% or about 30% of the time.

This clonotype originated in a young woman in good health and CMV-seropositive. Sequenced material: PBMCs. The chain combines TRBV4-2 with TRBJ1-1; D is undetermined. The CDR3 nucleotides are TGTGCCAGCAGCCAAGCTGCGAAAAACACTGAAGCTTTCTTT. Translating it yields CASSQAAKNTEAFF.